These 12 T cell receptor beta chains were all obtained from the same sample, sequenced in a study of response to subunit inactivated influenza vaccine. TCRdb reprocessed the RT-PCR reads via MiXCR and lists one record per CDR3 protein. The sample lists some 540,000 distinct CDR3 sequences; around 21% were seen once. Separately, the same data were catalogued under a study of T cells expressing NK-cell markers. That work states: TCR beta cDNA was made by 5'RACE template switching with UMIs.

Sequenced material: CD4+ T cells sorted from PBMCs, taken 12 days after vaccination. The receptors stem from a man in his fifties or sixties who received an inactivated influenza vaccine.

This chain joins TRBV6-1 and TRBJ2-1; 11 bases align to TRBD2. The CDR3 is made up of 16 amino acids. CDR1 and CDR2 from the germline V gene are MNHNS and SASEGT. Trimming cost V 6 bases and J 4 bases; bases outside gene matches: 8. Here the CDR3 DNA reads TGTGCCAGCAGCCGACAGGGACTAGCGGTATACAATGAGCAGTTCTTC. Protein: CASSRQGLAVYNEQFF.

The V call is TRBV15, the J call TRBJ1-4; tentatively, D is TRBD1 (5 bases). The CDR3 runs 15 residues. Trimming pared 5 bases from V and 4 bases from J, leaving 14 bases between. In germline, CDR1 is LNHNV, CDR2 YYDKDF (reference sequence). The CDR3 DNA is TGTGCCACCAGCGGTGGGGGACGGTTTAATGAAAAACTGTTTTTT. It is translated as CATSGGGRFNEKLFF.

This sequence joins TRBV7-2 and TRBJ2-1, with 7 nucleotides matching TRBD2. Germline-derived CDR1 and CDR2 are SGHTA and FQGNSA. This CDR3 is built from 14 residues. V was clipped by 5 bases and J by 6 bases; unmatched bases: 7. The CDR3 loop reads CASSRTGTINEQFF. In DNA form, the CDR3 reads TGTGCCAGCAGCCGAACCGGGACTATCAATGAGCAGTTCTTC. The variable domain in full, with the rest retrieved from reference TRBV7-2 and TRBJ2-1, is GAGVSQSPSNKVTEKGKDVELRCDPISGHTALYWYRQSLGQGLEFLIYFQGNSAPDKSGLPSDRFSAERTGGSVSTLTIQRTQQEDSAVYLCASSRTGTINEQFFGPGTRLTVL.

The table lists this clonotype with a few counts. The V gene is TRBV29-1, the J gene TRBJ2-3; D is uncertain. The CDR3 has 12 amino acids. Germline CDR1 is SQVTM and CDR2 is ANQGSEA. V dropped 2 bases and J dropped 0 bases, with 3 bases sitting between them. In DNA form, the CDR3 reads TGCAGCGTTGAAAGCAGCACAGATACGCAGTATTTT. Encoded protein: CSVESSTDTQYF.

The chain has TRBV7-8 and TRBJ2-2; TRBD2 agrees at 8 bases. Germline CDR1 SGHVS, CDR2 FQNEAQ. The J segment lost 6 bases and the V segment lost 7 bases, leaving 10 bases of the junction unmatched. The CDR3 runs to 15 residues. CDR3 nucleotide sequence: TGTGCCAGCACCGAAGGGGGACTAGTGGCCGGGGAGCTGTTTTTT. Translation: CASTEGGLVAGELFF.

Only a few counts were recorded for this clonotype. The chain is built from TRBV5-1 and TRBJ2-6, with 7 bases aligning to TRBD1. Germline loops: CDR1 SGHRS, CDR2 YFSETQ. The CDR3 has 21 amino acids. V trimming: 1 base; J trimming: 0 bases; junction bases outside the gene matches: 16. CDR3 protein: CASSLSLDRIRFNSGANVLTF. As DNA, the CDR3 is TGCGCCAGCAGCTTGTCTCTGGACAGGATAAGATTCAACTCTGGGGCCAACGTCCTGACTTTC.

CDR3 in amino acids: CSASDSGAYEQYF. The CDR3, as DNA: TGCAGTGCTAGTGATAGCGGAGCTTACGAGCAGTACTTC. The chain uses TRBV20-1 and TRBJ2-7; D is perhaps TRBD2 (6 bases). V was shortened by 3 bases and J by 4 bases, with 13 bases between the two germline ends. The germline V gene has CDR1 DFQATT and CDR2 SNEGSKA (reference sequence). The CDR3 has 13 residues.

CDR3 amino acids: CSVGTGRDQPQHF. DNA for the CDR3: TGCAGCGTTGGGACAGGACGCGATCAGCCCCAGCATTTT. The genes are TRBV29-1 and TRBJ1-5; 7 nucleotides agree with TRBD1. This CDR3 region has 13 residues. V trimming: 4 bases; J trimming: 5 bases; junction bases outside the gene matches: 5. Germline assignment: CDR1 SQVTM and CDR2 ANQGSEA.

This clonotype was seen a few times. This rearrangement joins TRBV10-3 to TRBJ2-1; 8 positions agree with TRBD2. The ends lost 1 base at V and 3 bases at J; junction bases unmatched: 5. CDR3 size: 16 residues. Per the germline V gene, CDR1 is ENHRY and CDR2 is SYGVKD. The DNA of the CDR3 is TGTGCCATCAGTGAGTTTGGCACTAGCGGCTACAATGAGCAGTTCTTC. This gives the protein CAISEFGTSGYNEQFF.

This chain connects TRBV12-3 or TRBV12-4 to TRBJ1-2; perhaps TRBD1 as D (6 bases). This CDR3 is built from 13 residues. Trimming removed 3 bases at V and 7 bases at J, with 12 bases between. As DNA, the CDR3 is TGTGCCAGCAGTTTTGGGGGCGTCGGTGGCTACACCTTC. Translation: CASSFGGVGGYTF.

In this sample, this clonotype turned up many times. V usage is TRBV4-1 and J usage is TRBJ2-7; D perhaps matches TRBD2 (5 bases). Trimming removed 3 bases from V and 1 base from J, with 10 bases in between. Germline V CDR1 and CDR2: MGHRA, YSYEKL. The CDR3 sequence is 14 residues long. The CDR3 DNA reads as TGCGCCAGCAGCCAGATCGGGATGTCCTACGAGCAGTACTTC. Its protein is CASSQIGMSYEQYF.

The rearrangement links TRBV30 to TRBJ2-1, with 8 bases fitting TRBD1. Trimming took 2 bases from V and 7 from J; bases not matched to a gene: 7. The CDR3 runs to 14 residues. CDR1 and CDR2 (germline): GTSNPN, SVGIG (reference sequence). The CDR3 region has the DNA TGTGCCTGGAGTAGGGGACAGGTGACTAATGAGCAGTTCTTC. It codes for CAWSRGQVTNEQFF.